This section outlines one TCR beta chain sequence together with its context. The target antigen is unknown. The sample is drawn from a study of T-cell memory formation after mild COVID-19. Overall study findings and caveats: CD8+ contracting clones occupied EMRA, while CD4+ ones occupied mainly CM and EM. Clones from the second wave (peaking day 37) had unconfirmed SARS-CoV-2 specificity.

Germline V gene data show CDR1 as SGDLS and CDR2 as YYNGEE. V was pared by 2 bases and J by 1 base, with 7 bases of the junction left unmatched. The CDR3 runs 17 residues. The TCR alpha and TCR beta cDNA libraries, bearing sample barcodes and UMIs, were generated by 5'RACE using constant-segment primers. TCRdb reprocessed the 5' RACE reads via MiXCR and lists one record per CDR3 protein. Of some 120,000 distinct CDR3 sequences listed, about 16% are singletons. The chain recombines TRBV9 with TRBJ2-2; 8 positions agree with TRBD2. The receptor's source is an adult woman who had mild COVID-19 (a few samples of this study predate the infection). Cell type and time point are not known. The specimen sequenced was PBMCs or a T cell subset sorted from them (not recorded which). The CDR3 nucleotides are TGTGCCAGCAGCGTTCACCTCCGGGAGGGGAACACCGGGGAGCTGTTTTTT. Protein product: CASSVHLREGNTGELFF. Supplemented by reference TRBV9 and TRBJ2-2, the full variable domain reads DSGVTQTPKHLITATGQRVTLRCSPRSGDLSVYWYQQSLDQGLQFLIQYYNGEERAKGNILERFSAQQFPDLHSELNLSSLELGDSALYFCASSVHLREGNTGELFFGEGSRLTVL.